The sequence of this T cell receptor beta chain was determined in a study of blood T cell repertoires in COVID-19. On the study more broadly: The United States, Italy and Spain were the sources of the acute and convalescent COVID-19 samples. T cells, B-cell-depleted T cells, or PBMCs supplied cDNA or gDNA.

Study processing details: Amplified reference gene primers provided the basis for estimating nucleated cell counts. The repertoire was sequenced with immunoSEQ multiplex PCR; TCRdb's copy has only in-frame clones and lacks some. Clone size and the V and J calls come from that table; the DNA yielded D and trimming. This sample has a few hundred thousand clones, with roughly 88% found just once. Enrollment of patients from Seattle took place during active infection, with longitudinal follow-up. CDR1 is SGHTA, CDR2 FQGTGA, per germline. The CDR3 has 13 amino acids. Trimming left V 4 bases short and J 6 bases short, with 13 bases between.

This receptor was taken from a woman between 25 and 40 years old with COVID-19, enrolled during active disease. Sequenced input: peripheral blood. The chain recombines TRBV7-3 with TRBJ2-7, with TRBD2 as a possible D gene (5 bases). The CDR3 DNA is TGTGCCAGCAGCTCGGACTCGGGTTCCGAGCAGTACTTC. It codes for CASSSDSGSEQYF. Complete variable domain (other parts from reference TRBV7-3 and TRBJ2-7): GAGVSQTPSNKVTEKGKYVELRCDPISGHTALYWYRQSLGQGPEFLIYFQGTGAADDSGLPNDRFFAVRPEGSVSTLKIQRTERGDSAVYLCASSSDSGSEQYFGPGTRLTVT.